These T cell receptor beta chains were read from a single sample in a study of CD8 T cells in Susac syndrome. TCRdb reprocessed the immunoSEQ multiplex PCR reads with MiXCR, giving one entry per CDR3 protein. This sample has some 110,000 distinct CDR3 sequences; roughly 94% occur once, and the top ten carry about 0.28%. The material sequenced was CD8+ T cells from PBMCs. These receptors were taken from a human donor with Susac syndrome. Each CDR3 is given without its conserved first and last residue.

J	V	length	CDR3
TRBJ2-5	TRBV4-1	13	ASSQGRQGQGTQY
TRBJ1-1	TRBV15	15	ATSRGKAGALNTEAF
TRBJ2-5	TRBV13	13	ASSLTRDGQETQY
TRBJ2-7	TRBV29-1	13	SVVGVGTHPTEQY
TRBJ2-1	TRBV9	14	ASSGVAGRGGGEQF
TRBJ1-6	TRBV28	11	ASSQRQYSPLH
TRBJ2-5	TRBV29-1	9	SVSLLGTQY
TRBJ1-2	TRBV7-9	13	ASSPDRLDPGGYT
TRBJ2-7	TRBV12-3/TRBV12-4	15	ASRPGQGSPGAYEQY
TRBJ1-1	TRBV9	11	ASSGPGGTEAF
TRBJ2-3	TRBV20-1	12	SADHRGALETQY
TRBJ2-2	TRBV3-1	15	ASSQVTGGEGTGELF
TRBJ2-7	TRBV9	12	ASSVGTGVYEQY
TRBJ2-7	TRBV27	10	ASTDRGGEQY
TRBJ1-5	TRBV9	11	ASGDGGGQPQH
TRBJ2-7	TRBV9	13	ASSGTAGGSYEQY
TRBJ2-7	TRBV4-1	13	ASSQKRGTFYEQY
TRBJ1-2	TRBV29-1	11	SVEEPVNYGYT
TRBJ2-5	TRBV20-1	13	SARIRDGRPETQY
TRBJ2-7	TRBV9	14	ASSGLPGQSPYEQY
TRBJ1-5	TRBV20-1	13	SASAGGKGNQPQH
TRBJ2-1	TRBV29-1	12	SVLGLAGDNEQF
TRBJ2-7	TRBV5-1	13	ASSLAGSRSYEQY